This TCR beta chain is drawn from a study of neurological immune-mediated disorders. Germline V gene sequence: CDR1 MNHEY, CDR2 SVGEGT. Trimming left V 6 bases short and J 4 bases short, with 13 bases between. This CDR3 contains 13 residues. This clonotype occurred many times. TCRdb called the 5' RACE reads again in MiXCR, with one record for every CDR3 protein. The data hold tens of thousands of distinct CDR3 sequences, with about 2.3% observed a single time. V and J are TRBV6-2 or TRBV6-3 and TRBJ2-7; maybe TRBD1 (6 bases). What was sequenced was PBMCs. The clonotype comes from a man over 45 with multiple sclerosis. The CDR3 nucleotides read TGTGCCAGCAGGGCACAGGGCGTGTACGAGCAGTACTTC. Protein product: CASRAQGVYEQYF.